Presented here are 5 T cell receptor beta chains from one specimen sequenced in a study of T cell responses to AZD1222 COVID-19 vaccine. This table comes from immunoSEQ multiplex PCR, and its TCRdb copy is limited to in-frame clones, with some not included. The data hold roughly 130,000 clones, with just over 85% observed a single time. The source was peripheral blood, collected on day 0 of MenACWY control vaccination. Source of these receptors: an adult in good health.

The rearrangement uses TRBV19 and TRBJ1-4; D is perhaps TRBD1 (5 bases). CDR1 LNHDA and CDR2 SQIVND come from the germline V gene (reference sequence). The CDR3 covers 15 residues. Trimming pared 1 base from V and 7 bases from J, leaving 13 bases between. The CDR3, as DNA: TGTGCCAGTAGTATAGGAGGACAAGGCGGTGAAAAACTGTTTTTT. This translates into CASSIGGQGGEKLFF.

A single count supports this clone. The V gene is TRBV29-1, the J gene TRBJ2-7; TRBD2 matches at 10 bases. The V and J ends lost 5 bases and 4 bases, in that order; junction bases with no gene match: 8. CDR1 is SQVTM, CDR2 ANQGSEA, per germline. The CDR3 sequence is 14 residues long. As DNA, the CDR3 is TGCAGCGTTCGGCTAGCGGGAGAAGTATACGAGCAGTACTTC. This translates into CSVRLAGEVYEQYF.

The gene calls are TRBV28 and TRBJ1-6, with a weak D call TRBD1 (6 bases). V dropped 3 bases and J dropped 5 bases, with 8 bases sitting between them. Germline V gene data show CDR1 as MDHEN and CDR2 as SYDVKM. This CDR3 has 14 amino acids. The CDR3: CASSFGGNNSPLHF. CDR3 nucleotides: TGTGCCAGCAGTTTTGGGGGCAATAATTCACCCCTCCACTTT.

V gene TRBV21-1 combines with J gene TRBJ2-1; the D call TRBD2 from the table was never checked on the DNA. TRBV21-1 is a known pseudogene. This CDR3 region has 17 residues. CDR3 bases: TGTGCCAGGAACCAAACCCACCGGGTCGTAGAGTACAATGAGCAGTTCTTC. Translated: CARNQTHRVVEYNEQFF.

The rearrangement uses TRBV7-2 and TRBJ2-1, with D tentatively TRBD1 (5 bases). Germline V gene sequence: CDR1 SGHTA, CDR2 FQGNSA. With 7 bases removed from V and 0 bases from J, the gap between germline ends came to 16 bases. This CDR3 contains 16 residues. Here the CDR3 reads CASIPQGGSSYNEQFF. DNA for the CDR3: TGTGCCAGCATCCCCCAGGGCGGTTCCTCCTACAATGAGCAGTTCTTC. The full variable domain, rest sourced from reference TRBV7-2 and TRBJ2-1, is GAGVSQSPSNKVTEKGKDVELRCDPISGHTALYWYRQSLGQGLEFLIYFQGNSAPDKSGLPSDRFSAERTGGSVSTLTIQRTQQEDSAVYLCASIPQGGSSYNEQFFGPGTRLTVL.